Listed below are T cell receptor beta chains from one sample, sequenced in a study of T cells expressing NK-cell markers. TCRdb re-called the 5' RACE reads, yielding one record per CDR3 amino acid sequence without DNA. This sample's clone table lists 200,000 to 300,000 distinct CDR3 sequences. Specimen: blood T cells: a sorted CD56 or NKG2C T cell subset, CD4+ or CD8+ T cells, or bulk PBMC T cells (not recorded which). These receptors came from a man in his late teens or twenties in good health. Both conserved end residues are part of each CDR3. Fields, in order: CDR3 protein, V gene, J gene.

CDR3aa: CASSQATGVGEQYF
v_gene: TRBV4-2
j_gene: TRBJ2-7

CDR3aa: CSADRGLTGELFF
v_gene: TRBV29-1
j_gene: TRBJ2-2

CDR3aa: CATSRDRGGGSDNEQFF
v_gene: TRBV15
j_gene: TRBJ2-1

CDR3aa: CASSLEASGFYEQYF
v_gene: TRBV5-1
j_gene: TRBJ2-7

CDR3aa: CASRHGFPNTGELFF
v_gene: TRBV5-1
j_gene: TRBJ2-2

CDR3aa: CASGAPGLQDNEQFF
v_gene: TRBV12-5
j_gene: TRBJ2-1

CDR3aa: CSARKTGGFQKLFF
v_gene: TRBV20-1
j_gene: TRBJ1-4

CDR3aa: CASRGEQRAAGELFF
v_gene: TRBV4-2
j_gene: TRBJ2-2

CDR3aa: CASRPRGRYEQYF
v_gene: TRBV7-6
j_gene: TRBJ2-7

CDR3aa: CSARDLRGATSTEAFF
v_gene: TRBV20-1
j_gene: TRBJ1-1

CDR3aa: CASSRGPESSYNEQFF
v_gene: TRBV7-3
j_gene: TRBJ2-1

CDR3aa: CASSQAPTQNTEAFF
v_gene: TRBV4-2
j_gene: TRBJ1-1

CDR3aa: CASSQDLTGGVIQYF
v_gene: TRBV4-3
j_gene: TRBJ2-4